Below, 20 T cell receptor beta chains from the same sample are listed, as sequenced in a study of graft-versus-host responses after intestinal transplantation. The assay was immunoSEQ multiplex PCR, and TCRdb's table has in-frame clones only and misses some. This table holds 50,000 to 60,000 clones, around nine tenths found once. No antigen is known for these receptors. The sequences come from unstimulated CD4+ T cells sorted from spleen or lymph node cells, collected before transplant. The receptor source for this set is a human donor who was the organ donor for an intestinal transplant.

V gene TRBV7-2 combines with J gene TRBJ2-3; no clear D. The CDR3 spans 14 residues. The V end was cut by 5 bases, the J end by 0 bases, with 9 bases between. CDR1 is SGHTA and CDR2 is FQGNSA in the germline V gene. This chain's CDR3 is CASSEASSTDTQYF. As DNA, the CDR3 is TGTGCCAGCAGCGAGGCTTCTAGCACAGATACGCAGTATTTT.

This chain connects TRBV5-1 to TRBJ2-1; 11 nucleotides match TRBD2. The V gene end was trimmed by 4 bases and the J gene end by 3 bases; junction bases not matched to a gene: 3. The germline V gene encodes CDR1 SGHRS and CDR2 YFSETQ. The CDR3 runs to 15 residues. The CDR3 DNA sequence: TGCGCCAGCAGCGTGGGGACTAGCGGCTACAATGAGCAGTTCTTC. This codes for CASSVGTSGYNEQFF.

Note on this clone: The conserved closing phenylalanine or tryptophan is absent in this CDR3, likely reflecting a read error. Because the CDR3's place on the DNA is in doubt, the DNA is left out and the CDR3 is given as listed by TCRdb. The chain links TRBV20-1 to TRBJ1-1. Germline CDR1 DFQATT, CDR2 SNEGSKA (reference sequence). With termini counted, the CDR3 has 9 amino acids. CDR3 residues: CSAESGPSP.

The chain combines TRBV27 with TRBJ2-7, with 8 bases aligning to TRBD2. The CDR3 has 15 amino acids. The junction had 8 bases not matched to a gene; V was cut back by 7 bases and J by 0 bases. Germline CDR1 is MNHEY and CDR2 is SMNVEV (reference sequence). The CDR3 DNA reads TGTGCCAGCACGTTATTAGCGGGAAGCTCCTACGAGCAGTACTTC. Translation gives CASTLLAGSSYEQYF.

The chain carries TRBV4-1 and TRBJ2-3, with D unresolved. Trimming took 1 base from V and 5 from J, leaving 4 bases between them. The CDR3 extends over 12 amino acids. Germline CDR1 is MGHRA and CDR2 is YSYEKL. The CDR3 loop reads CASSQVVDTQYF. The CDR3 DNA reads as TGCGCCAGCAGCCAAGTTGTAGATACGCAGTATTTT.

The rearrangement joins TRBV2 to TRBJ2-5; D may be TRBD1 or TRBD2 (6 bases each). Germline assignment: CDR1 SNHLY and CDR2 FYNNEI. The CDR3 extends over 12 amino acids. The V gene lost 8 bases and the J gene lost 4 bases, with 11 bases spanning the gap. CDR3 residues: CASRGQVETQYF. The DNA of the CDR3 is TGTGCCAGCCGGGGGCAGGTAGAGACCCAGTACTTC. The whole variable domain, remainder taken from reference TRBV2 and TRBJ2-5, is EPEVTQTPSHQVTQMGQEVILRCVPISNHLYFYWYRQILGQKVEFLVSFYNNEISEKSEIFDDQFSVERPDGSNFTLKIRSTKLEDSAMYFCASRGQVETQYFGPGTRLLVL.

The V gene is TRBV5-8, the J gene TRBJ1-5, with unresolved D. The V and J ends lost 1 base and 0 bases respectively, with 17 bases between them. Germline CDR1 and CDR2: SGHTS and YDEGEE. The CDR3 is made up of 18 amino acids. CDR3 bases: TGTGCCAGCAGCTTGCTCGCGTCAGGCGAGATTAGCAATCAGCCCCAGCATTTT. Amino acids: CASSLLASGEISNQPQHF.

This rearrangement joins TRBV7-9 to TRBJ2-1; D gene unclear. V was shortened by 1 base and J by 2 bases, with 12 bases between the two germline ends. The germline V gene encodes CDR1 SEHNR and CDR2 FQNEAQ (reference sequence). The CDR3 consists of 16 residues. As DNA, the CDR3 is TGTGCCAGCAGCTTAGAGGGCCAGGAGCCCTACAATGAGCAGTTCTTC. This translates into CASSLEGQEPYNEQFF.

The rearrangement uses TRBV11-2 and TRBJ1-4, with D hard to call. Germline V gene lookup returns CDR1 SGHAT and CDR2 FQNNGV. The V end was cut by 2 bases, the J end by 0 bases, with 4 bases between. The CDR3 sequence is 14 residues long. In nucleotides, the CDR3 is TGTGCCAGCAGCTTACCTACAACTAATGAAAAACTGTTTTTT. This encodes CASSLPTTNEKLFF.

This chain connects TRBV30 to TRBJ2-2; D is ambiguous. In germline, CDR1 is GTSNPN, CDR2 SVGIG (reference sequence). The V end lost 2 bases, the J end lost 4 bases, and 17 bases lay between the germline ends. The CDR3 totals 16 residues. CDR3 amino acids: CAWSPTQPRSTGELFF. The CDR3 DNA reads TGTGCCTGGAGTCCCACCCAGCCCCGAAGCACCGGGGAGCTGTTTTTT.

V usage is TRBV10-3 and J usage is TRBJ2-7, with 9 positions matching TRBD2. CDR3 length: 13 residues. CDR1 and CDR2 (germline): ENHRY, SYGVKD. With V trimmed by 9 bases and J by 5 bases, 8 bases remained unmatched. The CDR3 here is CAIRGLAGNEQYF. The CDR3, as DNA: TGTGCCATTAGGGGCCTAGCGGGAAACGAGCAGTACTTC.

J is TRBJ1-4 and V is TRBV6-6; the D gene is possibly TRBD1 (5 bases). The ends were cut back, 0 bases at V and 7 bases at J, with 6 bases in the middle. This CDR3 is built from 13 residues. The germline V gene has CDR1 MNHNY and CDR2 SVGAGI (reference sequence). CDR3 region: CASSYSQGEKLFF. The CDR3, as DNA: TGTGCCAGCAGTTACTCGCAGGGTGAAAAACTGTTTTTT.

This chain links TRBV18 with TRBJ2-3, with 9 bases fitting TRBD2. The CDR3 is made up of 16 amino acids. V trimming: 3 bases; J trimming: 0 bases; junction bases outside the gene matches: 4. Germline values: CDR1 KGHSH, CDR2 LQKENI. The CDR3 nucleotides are TGTGCCAGCTCACCGTTTACTAGCGGGAGCACAGATACGCAGTATTTT. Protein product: CASSPFTSGSTDTQYF.

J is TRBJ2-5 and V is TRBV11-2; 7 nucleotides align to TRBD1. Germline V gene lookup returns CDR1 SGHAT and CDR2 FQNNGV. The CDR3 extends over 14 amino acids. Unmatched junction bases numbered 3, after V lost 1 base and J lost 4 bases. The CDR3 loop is CASSLGGGAETQYF. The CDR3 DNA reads TGTGCCAGCAGCTTAGGAGGGGGCGCAGAGACCCAGTACTTC.

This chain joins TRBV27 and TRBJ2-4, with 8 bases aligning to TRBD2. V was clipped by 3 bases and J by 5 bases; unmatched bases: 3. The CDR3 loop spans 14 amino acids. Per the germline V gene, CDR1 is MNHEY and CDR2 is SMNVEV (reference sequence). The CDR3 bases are TGTGCCAGCAGTTTTACGGGACTAGAAAACATTCAGTACTTC. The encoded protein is CASSFTGLENIQYF.

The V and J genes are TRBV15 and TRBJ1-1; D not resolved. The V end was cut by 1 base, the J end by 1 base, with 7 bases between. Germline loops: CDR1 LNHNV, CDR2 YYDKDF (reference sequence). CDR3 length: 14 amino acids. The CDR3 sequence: CATSRAVKNTEAFF. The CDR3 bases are TGTGCCACCAGCAGAGCTGTGAAGAACACTGAAGCTTTCTTT.

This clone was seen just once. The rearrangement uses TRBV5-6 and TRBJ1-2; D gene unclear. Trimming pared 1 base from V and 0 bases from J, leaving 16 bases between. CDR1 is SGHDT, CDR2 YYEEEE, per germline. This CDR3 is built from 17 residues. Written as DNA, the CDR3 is TGTGCCAGCAGCTTGAGTGGAACATTCACAGCTAACTATGGCTACACCTTC. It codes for CASSLSGTFTANYGYTF.

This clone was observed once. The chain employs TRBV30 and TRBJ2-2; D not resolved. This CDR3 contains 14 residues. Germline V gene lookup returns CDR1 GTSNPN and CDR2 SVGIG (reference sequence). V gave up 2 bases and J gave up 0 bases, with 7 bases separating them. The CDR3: CAWSRGPNTGELFF. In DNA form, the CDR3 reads TGTGCCTGGAGTCGAGGTCCGAACACCGGGGAGCTGTTTTTT.

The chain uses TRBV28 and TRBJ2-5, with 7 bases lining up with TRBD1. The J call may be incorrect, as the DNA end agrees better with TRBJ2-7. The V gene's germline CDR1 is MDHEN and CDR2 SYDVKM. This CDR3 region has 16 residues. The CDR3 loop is CASSFPATGVGYEQYF. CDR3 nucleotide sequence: TGTGCCAGCAGTTTCCCAGCAACAGGGGTAGGCTACGAGCAGTACTTC.

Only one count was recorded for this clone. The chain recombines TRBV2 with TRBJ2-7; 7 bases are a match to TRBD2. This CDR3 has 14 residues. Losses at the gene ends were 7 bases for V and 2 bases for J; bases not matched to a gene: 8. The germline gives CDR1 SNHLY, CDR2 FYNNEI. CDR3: CASTLAVLTYEQYF. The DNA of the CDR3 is TGTGCCAGCACCCTAGCGGTACTAACCTACGAGCAGTACTTC.